Listed below are T cell receptor beta chains from one sample, sequenced in a study of blood T cell repertoires in COVID-19. Clones were sequenced by immunoSEQ multiplex PCR, and TCRdb holds only the in-frame ones, with some missing. Of tens of thousands of clones in the sample, around 83% were seen once. Sequences were obtained from peripheral blood. The source of these receptors is a human donor in a cohort sampled during active COVID-19. Each CDR3 is given with its conserved first and last residue. D genes are given only for firm matches. Only some rows state a clone size, as once, few, many or a class for expanded clones.

clone size: -
V gene: TRBV7-6
D gene: -
J gene: TRBJ2-5
CDR3 DNA: TGTGCCAGCAGCGTCTCGACTAGTCATAGTAGAGTGGAGACCCAGTACTTC
CDR3 protein: CASSVSTSHSRVETQYF

clone size: -
V gene: TRBV2
D gene: -
J gene: TRBJ2-3
CDR3 DNA: TGTGCCAGCCGCGCTAGTGGCACAGATACGCAGTATTTT
CDR3 protein: CASRASGTDTQYF

clone size: -
V gene: TRBV10-3
D gene: -
J gene: TRBJ1-5
CDR3 DNA: TGTGCCATCAGGGACGGAGCGGAAGGGAATCAGCCCCAGCATTTT
CDR3 protein: CAIRDGAEGNQPQHF

clone size: -
V gene: TRBV11-2
D gene: -
J gene: TRBJ1-2
CDR3 DNA: TGTGCCAGCAGCTTAGTCTCCGGGAGCTATGGCTACACCTTC
CDR3 protein: CASSLVSGSYGYTF

clone size: few
V gene: TRBV6-1
D gene: TRBD1
J gene: TRBJ1-4
CDR3 DNA: TGTGCCAGCAGTGAAGGGACAGGGTATGAAAAACTGTTTTTT
CDR3 protein: CASSEGTGYEKLFF

clone size: -
V gene: TRBV6-6
D gene: -
J gene: TRBJ1-4
CDR3 DNA: TGTGCCAGCAGTTACGATGGACAGACTTTTAGGGAAAAACTGTTTTTT
CDR3 protein: CASSYDGQTFREKLFF

clone size: -
V gene: TRBV10-2
D gene: -
J gene: TRBJ2-7
CDR3 DNA: TGCGCCAGCTCGGACAGCAGAAGCTCCTACGAGCAGTACTTC
CDR3 protein: CASSDSRSSYEQYF

clone size: -
V gene: TRBV13
D gene: -
J gene: TRBJ2-7
CDR3 DNA: TGTGCCAGCAGCCTTTACTACGAGCAGTACTTC
CDR3 protein: CASSLYYEQYF

clone size: -
V gene: TRBV10-2
D gene: TRBD1
J gene: TRBJ2-3
CDR3 DNA: TGCGCCAGCGGGGGACAGGGAACAGATACGCAGTATTTT
CDR3 protein: CASGGQGTDTQYF

clone size: -
V gene: TRBV25-1
D gene: -
J gene: TRBJ2-2
CDR3 DNA: TGTGCCAGCAGTGAATTCGGAGGGCCCGGGGAGCTGTTTTTT
CDR3 protein: CASSEFGGPGELFF

clone size: -
V gene: TRBV28
D gene: TRBD1
J gene: TRBJ2-2
CDR3 DNA: TGTGCCAGCAGTGCTAGACAGGGAAATCACCGGGAGCTGTTTTTT
CDR3 protein: CASSARQGNHRELFF

clone size: -
V gene: TRBV11-2
D gene: -
J gene: TRBJ1-2
CDR3 DNA: TGTGCCAGCAGCACAGTATTGACAGAGAACTATGGCTACACCTTC
CDR3 protein: CASSTVLTENYGYTF

clone size: -
V gene: TRBV29-1
D gene: -
J gene: TRBJ2-3
CDR3 DNA: TGCAGCGTTGAGGTCGGTAGCACAGATACGCAGTATTTT
CDR3 protein: CSVEVGSTDTQYF

clone size: -
V gene: TRBV5-1
D gene: -
J gene: TRBJ2-2
CDR3 DNA: TGCGCCAGCAGCTTGGCACTGGTAACGGCCGGGGAGCTGTTTTTT
CDR3 protein: CASSLALVTAGELFF

clone size: -
V gene: TRBV29-1
D gene: -
J gene: TRBJ2-2
CDR3 DNA: TGCAGCGCTCACTCCGGCGGGGGCCTATCCGGGGAGCTGTTTTTT
CDR3 protein: CSAHSGGGLSGELFF

clone size: -
V gene: TRBV24-1
D gene: TRBD2
J gene: TRBJ2-3
CDR3 DNA: TGTGCCACCAGTTCTATAGCGGGGGGGCTAGCGCAGTATTTT
CDR3 protein: CATSSIAGGLAQYF

clone size: -
V gene: TRBV6-5
D gene: TRBD2
J gene: TRBJ2-4
CDR3 DNA: TGTGCCAGCAGCGATGTGGGGGGGAAAAACATTCAGTACTTC
CDR3 protein: CASSDVGGKNIQYF

clone size: -
V gene: TRBV28
D gene: TRBD1
J gene: TRBJ1-2
CDR3 DNA: TGTGCCAGCAGCAACTTACAGGGGGCGTATGGGAATGGCTACACCTTC
CDR3 protein: CASSNLQGAYGNGYTF

clone size: -
V gene: TRBV19
D gene: TRBD1
J gene: TRBJ2-1
CDR3 DNA: TGTGCCAGTAGTTACCGGGACAGGGCTACAAGTGGGCAGTTCTTC
CDR3 protein: CASSYRDRATSGQFF

clone size: -
V gene: TRBV5-5
D gene: -
J gene: TRBJ2-7
CDR3 DNA: TGTGCCAGCAGCTTGCGGGAATCCTACGAGCAGTACTTC
CDR3 protein: CASSLRESYEQYF

clone size: once
V gene: TRBV3-1/TRBV3-2
D gene: -
J gene: TRBJ2-1
CDR3 DNA: TGTGCCAGCAGCCAAGTCGGTTCCTGGAGTGAGCAGTTCTTC
CDR3 protein: CASSQVGSWSEQFF

clone size: -
V gene: TRBV5-4
D gene: TRBD2
J gene: TRBJ2-3
CDR3 DNA: TGTGCCAGCAGCGAACTAGCGGGATCCCCTGGAGATACGCAGTATTTT
CDR3 protein: CASSELAGSPGDTQYF

clone size: -
V gene: TRBV3-1/TRBV3-2
D gene: TRBD1
J gene: TRBJ1-1
CDR3 DNA: TGTGCCAGCAGCCAAGATGAGGGGGTTACCGGGACAGGGGACACTGAAGCTTTCTTT
CDR3 protein: CASSQDEGVTGTGDTEAFF

clone size: -
V gene: TRBV19
D gene: -
J gene: TRBJ2-5
CDR3 DNA: TGTGCCAGTAGTTCCTGGAAGTCGAGGGGGGGCGAAGAGACCCAGTACTTC
CDR3 protein: CASSSWKSRGGEETQYF

clone size: -
V gene: TRBV25-1
D gene: -
J gene: TRBJ1-4
CDR3 DNA: TGTGCCAGCAACCCCCAGGGGAATAATGAAAAACTGTTTTTT
CDR3 protein: CASNPQGNNEKLFF

clone size: -
V gene: TRBV15
D gene: -
J gene: TRBJ1-1
CDR3 DNA: TGTGCCACCAGCTGGTTAACAGGGATGGCTTTCTTT
CDR3 protein: CATSWLTGMAFF

clone size: once
V gene: TRBV5-1
D gene: -
J gene: TRBJ1-1
CDR3 DNA: TGCGCCAGCAGCTTGCGCCAGATGAACACTGAAGCTTTCTTT
CDR3 protein: CASSLRQMNTEAFF